The clone carrying this TCR beta chain appeared once. This entry comes from a study of blood T cell repertoires in COVID-19. Study as a whole: Sites in the United States, Italy and Spain provided acute and convalescent COVID-19 samples. The cDNA or gDNA used as material had been derived from T cells, B-cell-depleted T cells, or PBMCs.

In the authors' workflow: Nucleated cell number was recorded as an estimate derived from reference gene primer amplification. The protocol was immunoSEQ multiplex PCR, while the TCRdb copy is restricted to in-frame clones and leaves out a portion. V and J calls and clone size are as listed in that table; D and trimming were resolved from the DNA. The sample carries about 190,000 clones, roughly nine tenths recorded once. Germline V gene data show CDR1 as LGHDT and CDR2 as YNNKEL (reference sequence). V dropped 10 bases and J dropped 1 base, with 16 bases sitting between them. The CDR3 is 14 amino acids.

The sample consisted of peripheral blood. The V and J genes are TRBV3-1 (or the pseudogene TRBV3-2) and TRBJ1-1, with D uncertain. This clonotype was obtained from a young man with acute or convalescent COVID-19. CDR3 nucleotide sequence: TGTGCCACCCGCCCCTCGGGAGGGAACACTGAAGCTTTCTTT. Protein: CATRPSGGNTEAFF.